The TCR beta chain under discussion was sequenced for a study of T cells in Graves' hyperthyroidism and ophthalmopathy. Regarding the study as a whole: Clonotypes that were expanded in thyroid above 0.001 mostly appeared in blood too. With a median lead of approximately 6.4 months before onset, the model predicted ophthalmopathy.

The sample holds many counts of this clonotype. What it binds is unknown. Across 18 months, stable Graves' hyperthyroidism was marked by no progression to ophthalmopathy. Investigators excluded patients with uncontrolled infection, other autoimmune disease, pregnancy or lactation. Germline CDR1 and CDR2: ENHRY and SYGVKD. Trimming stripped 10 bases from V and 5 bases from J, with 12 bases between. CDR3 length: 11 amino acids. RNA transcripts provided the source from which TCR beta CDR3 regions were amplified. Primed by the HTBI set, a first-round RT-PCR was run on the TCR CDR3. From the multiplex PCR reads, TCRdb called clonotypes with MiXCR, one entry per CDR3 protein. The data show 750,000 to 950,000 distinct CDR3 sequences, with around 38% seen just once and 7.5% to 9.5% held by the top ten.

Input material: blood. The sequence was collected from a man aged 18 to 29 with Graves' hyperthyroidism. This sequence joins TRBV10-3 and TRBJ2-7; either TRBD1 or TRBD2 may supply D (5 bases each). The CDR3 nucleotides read TGTGCCACGGGGCTCTACGACGAGCAGTACTTC. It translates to CATGLYDEQYF.